This T cell receptor beta chain was captured by sequencing in a study of cytotoxic CD8 clonotypes in ibrutinib-treated CLL. From cryopreserved PBMCs came around 2 micrograms of genomic DNA used for TCR beta libraries. Trimming cost V 11 bases and J 1 base, with 8 bases left between them. Germline CDR1 and CDR2: MDHEN and SYDVKM. The CDR3 is 11 residues long. The method was immunoSEQ multiplex PCR; TCRdb's version includes in-frame clones alone and lacks a portion of them. The sample has some 310,000 clones; about 80% are singletons. Concerning this clone itself: The antigen is not known.

Study observations and caveats: Relative to age-matched healthy donors, clonality at baseline was higher, and it tracked circulating CD8+ T-cell counts.

The source is a human donor with chronic lymphocytic leukemia. The input for sequencing was PBMCs, taken before ibrutinib treatment. The chain couples TRBV28 to TRBJ1-1; the D is unclear. The CDR3 DNA reads as TGTGCCGCCCACAAGAACACTGAAGCTTTCTTT. The encoded protein is CAAHKNTEAFF.